This T cell receptor beta chain was identified during a study of shared clonotypes between healthy human individuals. Produced via immunoSEQ multiplex PCR; TCRdb's table is partial and in-frame only. The top ten hold roughly 0.13% of the sample, which has around 2.3 million clones, nearly 97% seen once. The CDR3 totals 13 residues. Deletions cut 2 bases from V and 1 base from J, with 5 bases between. CDR1 is MNHNS and CDR2 is SASEGT in the germline V gene. The sample was naive CD4+ T cells sorted from blood. Sample subset: CD45RA+ positively selected. The sequence was obtained from a man between 18 and 29 years old in good health. The genes are TRBV6-1 and TRBJ1-1, with D unresolved. CDR3 region: CASSEHTNTEAFF. CDR3 DNA sequence: TGTGCCAGCAGTGAACACACGAACACTGAAGCTTTCTTT.